This T cell receptor beta chain was profiled in a study of blood T cell repertoires in COVID-19. Study information: The United States, Italy and Spain were the sources of the acute and convalescent COVID-19 samples. T cells, B-cell-depleted T cells, or PBMCs provided the cDNA or gDNA that served as material.

Per the authors' pipeline: How many nucleated cells were present was estimated from reference gene primer amplification. Assay: immunoSEQ multiplex PCR; the TCRdb copy retains only in-frame clones and omits some. That table furnishes V, J and clone size, whereas the DNA furnished D and trimming. This table has some 100,000 clones, roughly 80% appearing once. This clone appeared many times. The CDR3 contains 16 residues. The V gene lost 0 bases and the J gene lost 0 bases, with 8 bases spanning the gap. CDR1 and CDR2 (germline): MNHEY, SVGAGI. The source is a man aged 55-75 years with acute or convalescent COVID-19. Sequenced sample: peripheral blood. V is TRBV6-5 and J is TRBJ1-4; no definite D call. The CDR3 reads CASSYSWASTNEKLFF. CDR3 DNA sequence: TGTGCCAGCAGTTACTCTTGGGCTTCAACTAATGAAAAACTGTTTTTT.